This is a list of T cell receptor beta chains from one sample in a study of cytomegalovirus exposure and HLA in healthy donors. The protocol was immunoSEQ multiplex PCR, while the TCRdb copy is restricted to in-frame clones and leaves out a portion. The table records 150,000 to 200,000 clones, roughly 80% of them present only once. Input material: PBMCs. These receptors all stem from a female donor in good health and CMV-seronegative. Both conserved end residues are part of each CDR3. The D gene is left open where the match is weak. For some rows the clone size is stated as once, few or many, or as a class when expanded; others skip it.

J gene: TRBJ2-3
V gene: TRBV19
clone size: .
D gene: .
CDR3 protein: CASSIVFRSTDTQYF
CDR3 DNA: TGTGCCAGTAGTATAGTATTCCGGAGCACAGATACGCAGTATTTT

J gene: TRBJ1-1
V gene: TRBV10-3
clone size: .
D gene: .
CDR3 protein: CAISQGSNTEAFF
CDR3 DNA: TGTGCCATCAGCCAGGGCTCGAACACTGAAGCTTTCTTT

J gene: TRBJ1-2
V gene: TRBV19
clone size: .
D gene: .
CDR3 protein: CASSIGGLAVYGYTF
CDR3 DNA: TGTGCCAGTAGTATCGGGGGTCTCGCTGTCTATGGCTACACCTTC

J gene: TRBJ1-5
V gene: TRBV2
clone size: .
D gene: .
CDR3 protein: CASSEVTYSNQPQHF
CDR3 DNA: TGTGCCAGCAGTGAAGTGACATATAGCAATCAGCCCCAGCATTTT

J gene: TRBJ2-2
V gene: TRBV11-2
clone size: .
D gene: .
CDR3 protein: CASSLSRGTNTGELFF
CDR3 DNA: TGTGCCAGCAGCCTCTCCCGCGGGACCAACACCGGGGAGCTGTTTTTT

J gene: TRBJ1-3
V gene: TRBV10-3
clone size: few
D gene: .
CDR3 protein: CAISEPPSGNTIYF
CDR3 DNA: TGTGCCATCAGTGAGCCCCCTTCTGGAAACACCATATATTTT

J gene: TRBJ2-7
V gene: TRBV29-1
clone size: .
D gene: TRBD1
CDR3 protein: CSVNRGSYEQYF
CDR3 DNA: TGCAGCGTTAACAGGGGCTCCTACGAGCAGTACTTC

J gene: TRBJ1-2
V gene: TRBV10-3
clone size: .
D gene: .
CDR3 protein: CAISEGSGYTF
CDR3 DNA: TGTGCCATCAGTGAGGGGAGCGGCTACACCTTC

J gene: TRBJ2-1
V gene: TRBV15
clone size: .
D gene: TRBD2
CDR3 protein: CATSRVRAGDYNEQFF
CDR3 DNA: TGTGCCACCAGCAGAGTCCGCGCGGGGGACTACAATGAGCAGTTCTTC

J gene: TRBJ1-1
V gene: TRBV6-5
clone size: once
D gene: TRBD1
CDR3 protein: CASSYRGRTNTEAFF
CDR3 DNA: TGTGCCAGCAGTTACAGGGGGCGCACGAACACTGAAGCTTTCTTT

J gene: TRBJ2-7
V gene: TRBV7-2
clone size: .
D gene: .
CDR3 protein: CASTPGQGFNEQYF
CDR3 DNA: TGTGCCAGCACCCCTGGGCAGGGTTTCAACGAGCAGTACTTC